The 5 T cell receptor beta chains reported below all come from one sample, sequenced in a study of cytomegalovirus exposure and HLA in healthy donors. PCR amplification relied on 60 Vbeta primers (plus 13 Jbeta primers). This table comes from immunoSEQ multiplex PCR, and its TCRdb copy is limited to in-frame clones, with some not included. The data show 150,000 to 200,000 clones, 80% seen once. The sample taken for sequencing was PBMCs. The source is a man aged 25-40 years in good health and CMV-seropositive.

The rearrangement uses TRBV5-1 and TRBJ1-2; TRBD1 matches 9 bases. The V segment lost 6 bases and the J segment 4 bases; nucleotides outside the gene matches: 25. The CDR3 consists of 20 residues. CDR1 and CDR2 (germline): SGHRS, YFSETQ. DNA of the CDR3: TGCGCCAGCAATCGGGGACAGGGCTCGGCCCCACCTTTGGACGGCTATGGCTACACCTTC. Its translation is CASNRGQGSAPPLDGYGYTF.

This chain uses TRBV14 with TRBJ2-6, with D possibly matching TRBD2 (6 bases). The V and J ends lost 5 bases and 2 bases respectively, with 13 bases between them. The germline V gene encodes CDR1 SGHDN and CDR2 FVKESK. The CDR3 spans 16 residues. In DNA form, the CDR3 reads TGTGCCAGCAGCATGTCAAGGAGGGCTGGGGCCAACGTCCTGACTTTC. Its protein is CASSMSRRAGANVLTF. The full variable domain, in which reference TRBV14 and TRBJ2-6 provide the parts outside the CDR3, is EAGVTQFPSHSVIEKGQTVTLRCDPISGHDNLYWYRRVMGKEIKFLLHFVKESKQDESGMPNNRFLAERTGGTYSTLKVQPAELEDSGVYFCASSMSRRAGANVLTFGAGSRLTVL.

The CDR3, as DNA: TGTGCCAGCAGCCCGAGGGGCAGGGGGGCAGATACGCAGTATTTT. Its protein product is CASSPRGRGADTQYF. This chain uses TRBV5-4 with TRBJ2-3; TRBD1 might be the D (7 bases). The CDR3 length is 15 residues. Trimming took 4 bases from V and 4 from J, leaving 16 bases between them. Germline V gene sequence: CDR1 SGHNT, CDR2 YYREEE (reference sequence).

The J gene is TRBJ2-2, the V gene TRBV10-2; TRBD1 might be the D (5 bases). Per the germline V gene, CDR1 is WSHSY and CDR2 is SAAADI. There are 19 residues in the CDR3. V was clipped by 7 bases and J by 0 bases, with 24 bases between them. Here the CDR3 DNA reads TGCGCCAGCACCTCTCTCGAAGGGGCCCCTCTCGCGAACACCGGGGAGCTGTTTTTT. Its protein is CASTSLEGAPLANTGELFF.

The V and J genes are TRBV15 and TRBJ1-6; D gene uncertain. Trimming stripped 0 bases from V and 9 bases from J, with 9 bases between. This CDR3 is 14 amino acids long. Per germline, CDR1 LNHNV and CDR2 YYDKDF (reference sequence). The CDR3 loop reads CATSRDLRGSPLHF. The CDR3 nucleotides are TGTGCCACCAGCAGAGACCTTCGGGGTTCACCCCTCCACTTT.